This T cell receptor (beta chain) was recovered during a study of cytomegalovirus exposure and HLA in healthy donors. Study as a whole: When 398 donors were genotyped, about 80% of them were found to fall in the Caucasian-associated ancestry cluster. Study observations and caveats: Analyzed later, association rates of TCRs varied across HLA loci, with DRB1 most and HLA-C fewest. Among the sequence variants, a highly shared cluster was likely an artifact of sequencing. TCR beta V segments were, for the most part, productive about 90% or about 30% of the time in an earlier analysis.

60 Vbeta and 13 Jbeta primers were used in PCR. The assay was immunoSEQ multiplex PCR, and TCRdb's table has in-frame clones only and misses some. Recorded here are about 110,000 clones; the top ten clones represent 0.5% to 0.7%. Germline assignment: CDR1 MNHEY and CDR2 SVGAGI. Trimming took off 0 bases at V and 2 bases at J, with 9 bases between the two ends. The CDR3 extends over 15 amino acids. Concerning this clone: Its antigen is still unknown.

The chain carries TRBV6-5 and TRBJ2-3; D remains ambiguous. Sequencing was performed on PBMCs. This TCR derives from a man aged 50-60 years in good health and CMV-seronegative. CDR3 DNA: TGTGCCAGCAGTTACTCACAGATACCCACAGATACGCAGTATTTT. Its translation: CASSYSQIPTDTQYF.